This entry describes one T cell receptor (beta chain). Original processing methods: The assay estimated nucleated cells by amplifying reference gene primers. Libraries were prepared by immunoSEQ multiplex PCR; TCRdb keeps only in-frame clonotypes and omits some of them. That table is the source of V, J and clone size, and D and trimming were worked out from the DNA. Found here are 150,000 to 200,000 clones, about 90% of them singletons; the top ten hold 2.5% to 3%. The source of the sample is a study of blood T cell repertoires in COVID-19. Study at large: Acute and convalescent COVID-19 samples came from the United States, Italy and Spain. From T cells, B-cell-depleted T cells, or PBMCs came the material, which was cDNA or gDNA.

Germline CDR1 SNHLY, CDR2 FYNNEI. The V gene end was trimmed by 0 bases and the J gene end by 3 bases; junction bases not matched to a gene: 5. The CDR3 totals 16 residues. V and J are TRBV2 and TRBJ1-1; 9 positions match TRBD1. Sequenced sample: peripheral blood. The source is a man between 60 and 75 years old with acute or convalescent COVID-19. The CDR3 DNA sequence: TGTGCCAGCAGTGAAGCGCTTCGGGACAGGGACACTGAAGCTTTCTTT. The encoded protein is CASSEALRDRDTEAFF.